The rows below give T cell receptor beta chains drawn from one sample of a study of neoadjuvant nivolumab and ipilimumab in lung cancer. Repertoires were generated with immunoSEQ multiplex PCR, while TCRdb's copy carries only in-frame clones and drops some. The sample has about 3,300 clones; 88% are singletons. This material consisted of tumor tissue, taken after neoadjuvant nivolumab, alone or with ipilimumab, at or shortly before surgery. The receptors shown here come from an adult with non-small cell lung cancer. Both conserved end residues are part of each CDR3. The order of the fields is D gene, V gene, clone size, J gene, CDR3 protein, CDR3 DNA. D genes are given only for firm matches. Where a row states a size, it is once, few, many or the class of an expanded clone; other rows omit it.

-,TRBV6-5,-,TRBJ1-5,CASSYSENQPQHF,TGTGCCAGCAGTTACTCAGAGAATCAGCCCCAGCATTTT
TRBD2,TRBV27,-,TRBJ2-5,CASGYGLAGGSETQYF,TGTGCCAGCGGGTATGGTCTAGCGGGGGGGTCGGAGACCCAGTACTTC
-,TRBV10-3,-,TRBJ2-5,CAITGDLEETQYF,TGTGCCATCACCGGGGACTTGGAAGAGACCCAGTACTTC
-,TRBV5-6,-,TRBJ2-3,CASTPRNTDTQYF,TGTGCCAGCACCCCTCGGAACACAGATACGCAGTATTTT
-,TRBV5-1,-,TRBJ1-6,CASRLQGQGSPLHF,TGCGCCAGCAGGCTACAGGGTCAGGGATCACCCCTCCACTTT
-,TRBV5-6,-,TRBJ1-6,CASRFSGSYNSPLHF,TGTGCCAGCAGGTTCAGCGGCTCCTATAATTCACCCCTCCACTTT
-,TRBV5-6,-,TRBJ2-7,CASSLDFTYEQYF,TGTGCCAGCAGCTTGGACTTTACCTACGAGCAGTACTTC
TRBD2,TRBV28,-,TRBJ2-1,CASSSLAGGMRREQFF,TGTGCCAGCAGTTCGTTAGCGGGGGGCATGCGGCGTGAGCAGTTCTTC
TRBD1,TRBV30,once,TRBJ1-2,CAWSLPDRGSYTF,TGTGCCTGGAGTCTACCGGACAGGGGAAGCTACACCTTC
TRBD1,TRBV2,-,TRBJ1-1,CASSPRGRGEAFF,TGTGCCAGCAGTCCCAGGGGGCGCGGTGAAGCTTTCTTT
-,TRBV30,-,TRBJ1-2,CAWSSGLDGPYGYGYTF,TGTGCCTGGAGTTCGGGACTCGACGGCCCCTACGGCTATGGCTACACCTTC
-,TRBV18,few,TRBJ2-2,CASSPMAGSNTGELFF,TGTGCCAGCTCTCCGATGGCAGGATCAAACACCGGGGAGCTGTTTTTT
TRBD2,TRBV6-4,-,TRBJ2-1,CASSPLAQYNEQFF,TGTGCCAGCAGCCCACTAGCGCAGTACAATGAGCAGTTCTTC
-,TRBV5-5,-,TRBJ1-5,CASSLDGSNQPQHF,TGTGCCAGCAGCTTGGACGGAAGCAATCAGCCCCAGCATTTT
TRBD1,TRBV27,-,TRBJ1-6,CASSLWATGRDSPLHF,TGTGCCAGCAGTTTATGGGCGACAGGGAGGGATTCACCCCTCCACTTT
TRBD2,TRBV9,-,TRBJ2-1,CASSVVGGRGGLGGHEQFF,TGTGCCAGCAGCGTAGTAGGGGGAAGGGGGGGACTAGGAGGCCATGAGCAGTTCTTC
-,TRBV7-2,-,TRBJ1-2,CASSLGEVRYGYTF,TGTGCCAGCAGCTTAGGGGAGGTTCGATATGGCTACACCTTC
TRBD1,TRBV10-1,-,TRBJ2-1,CASSPDREPEQFF,TGCGCCAGCAGCCCGGACAGGGAGCCTGAGCAGTTCTTC
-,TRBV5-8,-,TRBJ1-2,CASSLPGYGYTF,TGTGCCAGCAGCTTGCCGGGCTATGGCTACACCTTC
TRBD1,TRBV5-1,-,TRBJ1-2,CASSQRQGAADGYTF,TGCGCCAGCAGCCAACGACAGGGGGCAGCGGATGGCTACACCTTC
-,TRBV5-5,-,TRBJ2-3,CASSLSDRPNTDTQYF,TGTGCCAGCAGCTTATCTGACCGCCCGAACACAGATACGCAGTATTTT
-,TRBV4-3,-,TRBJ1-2,CASSQDPAAGGYTF,TGCGCCAGCAGCCAAGATCCGGCGGCGGGCGGCTACACCTTC
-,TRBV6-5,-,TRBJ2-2,CASRTGPQHTGELFF,TGTGCCAGCAGGACGGGGCCGCAGCACACCGGGGAGCTGTTTTTT
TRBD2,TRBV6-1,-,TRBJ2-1,CASSEAGGGKQFF,TGTGCCAGCAGTGAAGCCGGGGGGGGGAAGCAGTTCTTC
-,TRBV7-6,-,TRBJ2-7,CASSLDSSSGYEQYF,TGTGCCAGCAGCCTGGACAGTTCATCAGGATACGAGCAGTACTTC
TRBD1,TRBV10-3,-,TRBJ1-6,CAISEDPGGYNSPLHF,TGTGCCATCAGTGAGGATCCAGGGGGATATAATTCACCCCTCCACTTT
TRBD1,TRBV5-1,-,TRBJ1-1,CASSLGGRGAEAFF,TGCGCCAGCAGCTTGGGAGGCAGGGGGGCTGAAGCTTTCTTT
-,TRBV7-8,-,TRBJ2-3,CASSFDRNTDTQYF,TGTGCCAGCAGCTTCGACAGGAACACAGATACGCAGTATTTT
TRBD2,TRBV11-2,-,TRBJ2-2,CASSHGTSGGVSLTGELFF,TGTGCCAGCAGCCACGGGACTAGCGGGGGGGTATCTCTTACCGGGGAGCTGTTTTTT
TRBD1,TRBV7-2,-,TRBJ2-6,CASSPRGPSSGANVLTF,TGTGCCAGCAGTCCTAGGGGGCCGAGCTCTGGGGCCAACGTCCTGACTTTC
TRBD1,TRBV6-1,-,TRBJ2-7,CATSSTGGYEQYF,TGTGCCACATCAAGTACAGGGGGCTACGAGCAGTACTTC
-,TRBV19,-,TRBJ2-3,CASSPQGRGTDTQYF,TGTGCCAGTAGTCCCCAGGGACGAGGGACAGATACGCAGTATTTT
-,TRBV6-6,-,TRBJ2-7,CASGGASGEQYF,TGTGCCAGCGGGGGGGCATCGGGAGAGCAGTACTTC
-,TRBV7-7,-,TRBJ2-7,CASSLYQGSYEQYF,TGTGCTAGCAGCTTATACCAGGGTTCCTACGAGCAGTACTTC
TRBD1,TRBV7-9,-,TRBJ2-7,CASSLGTQGNEQYF,TGTGCCAGCAGCTTAGGGACACAGGGGAACGAGCAGTACTTC
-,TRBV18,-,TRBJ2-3,CASKDSDTQYF,TGTGCCAGTAAAGATTCAGATACGCAGTATTTT
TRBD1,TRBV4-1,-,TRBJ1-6,CASSQGWGTGDNSPLHF,TGCGCCAGCAGCCAAGGGTGGGGGACAGGGGATAATTCACCCCTCCACTTT
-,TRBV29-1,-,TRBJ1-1,CSVEQGLNTEAFF,TGCAGCGTTGAACAGGGACTGAACACTGAAGCTTTCTTT
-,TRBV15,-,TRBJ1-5,CATRGGANLSPQHF,TGTGCCACCAGGGGGGGAGCCAACCTGTCGCCCCAGCATTTT